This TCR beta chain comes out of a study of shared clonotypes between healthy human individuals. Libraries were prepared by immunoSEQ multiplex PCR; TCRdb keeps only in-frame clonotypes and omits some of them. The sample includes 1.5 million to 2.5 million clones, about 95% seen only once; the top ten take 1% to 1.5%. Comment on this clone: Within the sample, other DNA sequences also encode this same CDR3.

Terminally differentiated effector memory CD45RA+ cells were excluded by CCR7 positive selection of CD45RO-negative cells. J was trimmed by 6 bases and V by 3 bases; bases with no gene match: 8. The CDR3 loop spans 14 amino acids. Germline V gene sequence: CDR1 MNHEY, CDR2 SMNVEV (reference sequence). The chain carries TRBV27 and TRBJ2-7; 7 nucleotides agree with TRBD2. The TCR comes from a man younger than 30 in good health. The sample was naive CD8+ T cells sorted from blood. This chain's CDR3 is CASSFSGRGVEQYF. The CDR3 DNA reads TGTGCCAGCAGTTTCAGTGGGAGGGGTGTCGAGCAGTACTTC.